Detailed here is one TCR beta chain. The data originate from a study of blood T cell repertoires in COVID-19. Study-wide background: T cells, B-cell-depleted T cells, or PBMCs supplied cDNA or gDNA.

TCRdb's copy holds only in-frame clones and misses some; the assay was immunoSEQ multiplex PCR. Among 45,000 to 65,000 clones, under 85% were seen once, and the ten largest hold over 15%. Germline V CDR1 and CDR2: SGHDN, FVKESK. The V segment lost 1 base and the J segment 6 bases; nucleotides outside the gene matches: 6. The CDR3 consists of 16 residues. The J gene is TRBJ1-6, the V gene TRBV14, with 7 bases that match TRBD1. The sequenced sample consisted of peripheral blood. This TCR was recovered from a man aged 35-49 years with acute or convalescent COVID-19. The CDR3 here is CASSQGGGRVNSPLHF. The CDR3 DNA is TGTGCCAGCAGCCAAGGAGGGGGCAGGGTTAATTCACCCCTCCACTTT.